The source of this T cell receptor beta chain is a study of cytomegalovirus exposure and HLA in healthy donors. There are 13 residues in the CDR3. CDR1 KGHSH and CDR2 LQKENI come from the germline V gene. Trimming at V came to 3 bases and at J to 9 bases, leaving 5 bases not matched to a gene. Study findings and constraints: Reportedly, a later analysis found an Asian-associated ancestry cluster had fewer N-insertions than the roughly 700-donor mean. Reportedly, cytomegalovirus status was diagnosed with high sensitivity and specificity. Among TCR sequences, most were rare, though some public TCRs appeared in many donors.

The PCR was carried out with 60 Vbeta primers and 13 Jbeta primers. Sequencing used immunoSEQ multiplex PCR; TCRdb keeps in-frame clones, though not all of them. The repertoire consists of around 130,000 clones, with 75% to 90% occurring once and the leading ten covering 2% to 2.5%. This clone was picked up a small number of times. The antigen is not known. The specimen sequenced was PBMCs. The clonotype comes from a man aged 25-45 years in good health and CMV-seronegative. This rearrangement joins TRBV18 to TRBJ2-1; TRBD1 matches 7 bases. This CDR3 is CASSPNRGSEQFF. The DNA of the CDR3 is TGTGCCAGCTCACCTAACAGGGGTTCTGAGCAGTTCTTC.